This T cell receptor (beta chain) was captured by sequencing in a study of blood T cell repertoires in COVID-19. At the level of the study: Samples came from the United States, Italy and Spain, spanning acute and convalescent COVID-19. Nucleic acid was either cDNA or gDNA, and it came from T cells, B-cell-depleted T cells, or PBMCs.

Authors' processing steps: Scientists estimated how many nucleated cells there were by amplifying reference gene primers. Sequencing used immunoSEQ multiplex PCR; TCRdb keeps in-frame clones, though not all of them. V and J calls and clone size are copied from that table; D and trimming were computed from the DNA. The repertoire has 200,000 or so clones, about nine tenths of them found once; the top ten carry about 6%. With 9 bases clipped from V and 2 bases from J, the junction kept 10 bases outside the gene matches. Per the germline V gene, CDR1 is LNHDA and CDR2 is SQIVND (reference sequence). CDR3 length: 15 amino acids.

Sequencing was carried out using peripheral blood. The J gene is TRBJ1-5, the V gene TRBV19; TRBD1 aligns across 7 bases. This clonotype originated in a man older than 75 with acute or convalescent COVID-19. The CDR3 DNA is TGTGCCAGCCGACTCACAGGGGTAGGCAATCAGCCCCAGCATTTT. Its translation is CASRLTGVGNQPQHF.